The entry below gives a single T cell receptor (beta chain) sequence along with its context. Its antigen is not identified. The junction departs from germline at one end; a sequencing error may be responsible. The same CDR3 is also encoded by other DNA sequences in this sample. This record comes from a study of cytomegalovirus exposure and HLA in healthy donors. The study, taken as a whole, reports: The majority of TCR sequences were rare, yet some public TCRs appeared in many donors.

The CDR3 runs 12 residues. Germline loops: CDR1 SGHTA, CDR2 FQGTGA. PCR involved 60 Vbeta and 13 Jbeta primers. Produced via immunoSEQ multiplex PCR; TCRdb's table is partial and in-frame only. Its listing shows 130,000 or so clones. Sequencing was performed on PBMCs. The gene calls are TRBV7-3 and TRBJ1-1, with 7 bases aligning to TRBD1. The TCR sequence derives from a woman aged 18-29 years in good health and CMV-seronegative. The CDR3 protein is CASSSNRGKAFF. The CDR3 DNA sequence: TGTGCCAGCAGCTCTAACAGGGGCAAAGCTTTCTTC.